These 5 T cell receptor beta chains were sequenced from one sample in a study of OX40 agonist ivuxolimab in advanced cancers. Produced via immunoSEQ multiplex PCR; TCRdb's table is partial and in-frame only. Here the sample spans about 45,000 clones, around 80% being singletons. The source material was CD4+ or CD8+ T cells sorted from blood, sampled in a trial of the OX40 agonist ivuxolimab. The receptors stem from an adult with an advanced solid tumor such as melanoma, head and neck, liver or kidney cancer.

The genes are TRBV27 and TRBJ2-3; possibly TRBD1 or TRBD2 for D (5 bases each). Looked up from germline, CDR1 is MNHEY and CDR2 is SMNVEV (reference sequence). Trimming took off 4 bases at V and 7 bases at J, with 9 bases between the two ends. This CDR3 has 12 residues. In DNA, the CDR3 is TGTGCCAGCAGTTCGGGGCCGTATACGCAGTATTTT. Protein: CASSSGPYTQYF.

This clone was observed a handful of times. The chain carries TRBV27 and TRBJ2-3; D ambiguous. Germline values: CDR1 MNHEY, CDR2 SMNVEV (reference sequence). This CDR3 region has 15 residues. V lost 6 bases to trimming and J lost 2 bases, with 15 bases between them. In nucleotides, the CDR3 is TGTGCCAGCAGAAGCCGGGTAACCCTCACAGATACGCAGTATTTT. Translation gives CASRSRVTLTDTQYF.

The chain couples TRBV5-8 to TRBJ1-3; D is undetermined. Germline values: CDR1 SGHTS, CDR2 YDEGEE. V lost 0 bases to trimming and J lost 0 bases, with 7 bases between them. This CDR3 is built from 15 residues. The CDR3 sequence is CASSLVGSSGNTIYF. Here the CDR3 DNA reads TGTGCCAGCAGCTTGGTGGGGAGCTCTGGAAACACCATATATTTT.

The V and J genes are TRBV18 and TRBJ2-1; TRBD1 agrees at 8 bases. The CDR3 runs to 16 residues. CDR1 and CDR2 (germline): KGHSH, LQKENI. The V segment lost 0 bases and the J segment 0 bases; nucleotides outside the gene matches: 1. CDR3 loop: CASSPPDRVSYNEQFF. In DNA, the CDR3 is TGTGCCAGCTCACCACCGGACAGGGTCTCCTACAATGAGCAGTTCTTC.

J is TRBJ2-1 and V is TRBV7-4, with TRBD2 matching over 14 bases. The CDR3 loop spans 18 amino acids. Germline CDR1 reads SGHVT; CDR2 reads SQSDAQ. V dropped 1 base and J dropped 0; count of bases not matched to a gene: 2. CDR3 protein: CASSLGLAGGLSYNEQFF. In DNA form, the CDR3 reads TGTGCCAGCAGCTTAGGACTAGCGGGGGGGCTCTCCTACAATGAGCAGTTCTTC. Based on the CDR3 plus reference TRBV7-4 and TRBJ2-1, the full variable domain is GAGVSQSPRYKVAKRGRDVALRCDSISGHVTLYWYRQTLGQGSEVLTYSQSDAQRDKSGRPSGRFSAERPERSVSTLKIQRTEQGDSAVYLCASSLGLAGGLSYNEQFFGPGTRLTVL.